This T cell receptor beta chain stems from a study of early T cells in non-severe SARS-CoV-2 infection. Germline CDR1 is SGDLS and CDR2 is YYNGEE. The CDR3 contains 14 residues. Trimming cost V 4 bases and J 7 bases, with 18 bases left between them. TCRdb processed the 5' RACE reads anew with MiXCR; each CDR3 protein has one entry. The data contain around 50,000 distinct CDR3 sequences, over 9.5% of them singletons. The chain carries TRBV9 and TRBJ2-7; TRBD1 is a possible D gene (6 bases). The sample consisted of whole blood. The origin of this receptor is an adult who was a healthcare worker with PCR-confirmed SARS-CoV-2 infection or an uninfected control (not recorded which). Here the CDR3 DNA reads TGTGCCAGCAGCCCACAGACCACAGGGCGAGAGCAGTACTTC. Translation: CASSPQTTGREQYF. The complete variable domain, with remaining parts taken from reference TRBV9 and TRBJ2-7, reads DSGVTQTPKHLITATGQRVTLRCSPRSGDLSVYWYQQSLDQGLQFLIQYYNGEERAKGNILERFSAQQFPDLHSELNLSSLELGDSALYFCASSPQTTGREQYFGPGTRLTVT.